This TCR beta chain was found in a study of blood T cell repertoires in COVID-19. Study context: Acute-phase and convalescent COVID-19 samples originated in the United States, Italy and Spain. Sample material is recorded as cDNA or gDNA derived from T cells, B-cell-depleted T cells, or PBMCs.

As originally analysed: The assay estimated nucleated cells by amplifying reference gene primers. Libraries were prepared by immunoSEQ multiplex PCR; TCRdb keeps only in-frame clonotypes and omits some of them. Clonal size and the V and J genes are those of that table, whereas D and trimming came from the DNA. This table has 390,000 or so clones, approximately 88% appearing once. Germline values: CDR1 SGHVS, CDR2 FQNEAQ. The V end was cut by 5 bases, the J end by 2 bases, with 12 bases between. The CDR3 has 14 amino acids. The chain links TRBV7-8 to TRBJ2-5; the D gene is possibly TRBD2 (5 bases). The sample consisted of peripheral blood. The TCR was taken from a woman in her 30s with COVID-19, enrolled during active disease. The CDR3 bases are TGTGCCAGCAGCGCCCGGACTTGGCAAGAGACCCAGTACTTC. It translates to CASSARTWQETQYF.